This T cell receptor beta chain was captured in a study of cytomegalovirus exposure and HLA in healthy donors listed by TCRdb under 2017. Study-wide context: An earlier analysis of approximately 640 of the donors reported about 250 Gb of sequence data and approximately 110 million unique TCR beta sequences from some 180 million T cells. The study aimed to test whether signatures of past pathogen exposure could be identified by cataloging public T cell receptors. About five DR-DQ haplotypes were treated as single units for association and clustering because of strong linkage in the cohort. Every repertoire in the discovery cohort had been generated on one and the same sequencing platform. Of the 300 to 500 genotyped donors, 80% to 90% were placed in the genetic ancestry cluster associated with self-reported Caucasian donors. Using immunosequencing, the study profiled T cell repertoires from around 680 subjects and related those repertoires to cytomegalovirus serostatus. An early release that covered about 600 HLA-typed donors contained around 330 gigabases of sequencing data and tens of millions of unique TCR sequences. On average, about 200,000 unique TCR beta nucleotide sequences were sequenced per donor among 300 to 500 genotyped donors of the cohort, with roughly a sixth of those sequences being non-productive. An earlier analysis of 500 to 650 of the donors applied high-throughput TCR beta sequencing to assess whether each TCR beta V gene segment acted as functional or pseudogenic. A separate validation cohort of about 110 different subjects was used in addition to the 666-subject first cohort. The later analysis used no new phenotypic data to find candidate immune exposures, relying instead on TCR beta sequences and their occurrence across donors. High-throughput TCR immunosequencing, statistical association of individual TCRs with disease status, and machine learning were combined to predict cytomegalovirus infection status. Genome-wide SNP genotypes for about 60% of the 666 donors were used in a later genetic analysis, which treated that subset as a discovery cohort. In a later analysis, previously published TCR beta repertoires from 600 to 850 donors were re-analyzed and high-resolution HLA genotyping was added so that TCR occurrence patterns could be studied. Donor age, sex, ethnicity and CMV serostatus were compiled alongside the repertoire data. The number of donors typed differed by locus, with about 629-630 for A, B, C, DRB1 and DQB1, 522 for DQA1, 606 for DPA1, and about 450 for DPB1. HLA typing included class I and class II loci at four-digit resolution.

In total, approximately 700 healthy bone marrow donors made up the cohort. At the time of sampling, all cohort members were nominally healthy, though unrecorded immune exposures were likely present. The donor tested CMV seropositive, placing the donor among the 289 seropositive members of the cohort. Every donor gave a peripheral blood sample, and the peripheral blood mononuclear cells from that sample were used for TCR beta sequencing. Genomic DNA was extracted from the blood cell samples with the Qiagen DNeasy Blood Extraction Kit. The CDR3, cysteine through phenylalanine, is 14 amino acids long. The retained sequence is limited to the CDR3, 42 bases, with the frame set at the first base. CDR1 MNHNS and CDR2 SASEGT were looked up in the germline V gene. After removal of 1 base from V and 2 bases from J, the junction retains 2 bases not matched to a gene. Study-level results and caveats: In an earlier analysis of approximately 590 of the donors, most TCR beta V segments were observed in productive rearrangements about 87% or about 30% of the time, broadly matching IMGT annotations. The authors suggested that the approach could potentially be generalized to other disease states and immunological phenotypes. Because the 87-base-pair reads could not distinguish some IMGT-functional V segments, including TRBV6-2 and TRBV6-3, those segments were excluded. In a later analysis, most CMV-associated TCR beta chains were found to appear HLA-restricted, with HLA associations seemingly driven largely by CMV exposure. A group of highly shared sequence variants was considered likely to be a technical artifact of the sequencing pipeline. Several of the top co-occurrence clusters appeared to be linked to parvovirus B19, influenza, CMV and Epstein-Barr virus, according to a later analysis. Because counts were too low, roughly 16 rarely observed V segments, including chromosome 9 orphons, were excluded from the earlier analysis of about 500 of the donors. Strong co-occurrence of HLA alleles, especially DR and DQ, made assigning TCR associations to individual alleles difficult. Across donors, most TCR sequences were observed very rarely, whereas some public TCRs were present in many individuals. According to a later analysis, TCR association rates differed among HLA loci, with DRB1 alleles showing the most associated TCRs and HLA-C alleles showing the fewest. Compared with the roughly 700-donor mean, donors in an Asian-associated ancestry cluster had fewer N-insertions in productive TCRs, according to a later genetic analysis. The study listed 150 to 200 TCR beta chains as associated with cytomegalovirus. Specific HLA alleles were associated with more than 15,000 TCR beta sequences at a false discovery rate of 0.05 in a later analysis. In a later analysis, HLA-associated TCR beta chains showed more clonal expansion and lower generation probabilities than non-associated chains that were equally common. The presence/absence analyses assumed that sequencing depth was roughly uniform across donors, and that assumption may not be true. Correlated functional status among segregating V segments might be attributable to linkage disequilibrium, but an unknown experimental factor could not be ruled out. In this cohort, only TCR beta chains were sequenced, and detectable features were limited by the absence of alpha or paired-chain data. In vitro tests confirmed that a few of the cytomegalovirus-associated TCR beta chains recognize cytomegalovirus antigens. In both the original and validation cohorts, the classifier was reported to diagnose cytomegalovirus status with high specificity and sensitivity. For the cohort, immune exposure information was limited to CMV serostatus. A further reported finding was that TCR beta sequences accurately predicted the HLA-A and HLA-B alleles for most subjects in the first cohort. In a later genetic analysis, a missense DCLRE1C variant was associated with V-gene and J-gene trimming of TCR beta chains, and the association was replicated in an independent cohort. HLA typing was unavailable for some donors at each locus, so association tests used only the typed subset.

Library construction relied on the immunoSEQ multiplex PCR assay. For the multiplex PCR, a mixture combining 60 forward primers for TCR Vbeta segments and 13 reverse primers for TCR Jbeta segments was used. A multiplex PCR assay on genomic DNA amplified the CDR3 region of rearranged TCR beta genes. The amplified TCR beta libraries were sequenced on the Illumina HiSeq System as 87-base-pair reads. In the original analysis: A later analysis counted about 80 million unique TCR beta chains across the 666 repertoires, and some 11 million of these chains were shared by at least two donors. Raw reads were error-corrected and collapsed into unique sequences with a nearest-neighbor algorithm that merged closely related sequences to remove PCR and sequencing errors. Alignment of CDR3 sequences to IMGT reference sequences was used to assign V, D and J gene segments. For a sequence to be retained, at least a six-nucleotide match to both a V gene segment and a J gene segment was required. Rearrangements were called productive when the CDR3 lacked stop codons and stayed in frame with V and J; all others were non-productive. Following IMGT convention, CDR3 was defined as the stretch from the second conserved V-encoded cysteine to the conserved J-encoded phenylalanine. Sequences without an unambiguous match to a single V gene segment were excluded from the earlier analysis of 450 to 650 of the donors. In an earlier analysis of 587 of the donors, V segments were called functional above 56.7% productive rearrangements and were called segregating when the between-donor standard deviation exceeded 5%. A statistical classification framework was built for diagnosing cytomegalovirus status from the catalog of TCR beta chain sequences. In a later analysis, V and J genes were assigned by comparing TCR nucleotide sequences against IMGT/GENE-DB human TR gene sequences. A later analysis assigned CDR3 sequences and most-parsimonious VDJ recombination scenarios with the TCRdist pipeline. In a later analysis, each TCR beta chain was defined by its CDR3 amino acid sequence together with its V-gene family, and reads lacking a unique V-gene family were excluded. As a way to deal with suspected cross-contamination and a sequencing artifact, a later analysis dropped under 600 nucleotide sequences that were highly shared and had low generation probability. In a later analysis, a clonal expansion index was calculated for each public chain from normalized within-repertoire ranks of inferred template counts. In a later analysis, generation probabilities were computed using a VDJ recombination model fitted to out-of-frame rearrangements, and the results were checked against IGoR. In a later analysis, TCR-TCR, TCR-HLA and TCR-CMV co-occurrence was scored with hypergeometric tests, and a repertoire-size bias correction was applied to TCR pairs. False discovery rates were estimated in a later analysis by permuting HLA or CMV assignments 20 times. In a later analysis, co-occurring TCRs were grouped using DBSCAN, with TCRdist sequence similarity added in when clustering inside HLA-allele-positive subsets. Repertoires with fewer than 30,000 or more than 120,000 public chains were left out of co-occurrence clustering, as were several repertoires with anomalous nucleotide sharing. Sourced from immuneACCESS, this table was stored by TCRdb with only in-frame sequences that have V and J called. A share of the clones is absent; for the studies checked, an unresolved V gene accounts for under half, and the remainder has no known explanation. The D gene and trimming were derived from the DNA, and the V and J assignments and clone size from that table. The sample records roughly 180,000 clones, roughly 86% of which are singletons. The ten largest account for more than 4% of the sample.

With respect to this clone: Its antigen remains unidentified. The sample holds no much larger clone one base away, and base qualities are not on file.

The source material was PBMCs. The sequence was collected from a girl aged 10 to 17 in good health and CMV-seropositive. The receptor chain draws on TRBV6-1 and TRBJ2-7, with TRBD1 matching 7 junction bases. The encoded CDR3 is CASSEGQGAYEQYF. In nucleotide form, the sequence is TGTGCCAGCAGTGAAGGGCAGGGGGCCTACGAGCAGTACTTC.